The clone carrying this TCR beta chain was seen a handful of times. Its antigen is still unknown. Its ends do not fully match the called genes, so a read error is possible. The sample is drawn from a study of cytomegalovirus exposure and HLA in healthy donors. Looking at the study overall: Previous work identified 90 million to 130 million unique TCR beta sequences from 200 million or so T cells. Study-wide findings and caveats: Specific recognition of CMV antigens was confirmed in vitro for a few chains (all CMV-associated).

The PCR ran on 60 Vbeta and 13 Jbeta primers. Clones were read by immunoSEQ multiplex PCR, and TCRdb kept only the in-frame ones, dropping some. The sample shows some 42,000 clones, about 50% of them seen only once. No record exists of this donor's CMV serostatus. Germline CDR1 LGHNA, CDR2 YSLEER. This CDR3 is 14 amino acids long. The sample was PBMCs. This chain connects TRBV4-3 to TRBJ2-7; maybe TRBD1 (7 bases). This clonotype originated in a human donor in good health. CDR3 amino acids: CASRQGGTGSEQYF. The CDR3 nucleotides are TGCGCCAGCCGCCAGGGGGGTACAGGTAGCGAGCAGTACTTC.